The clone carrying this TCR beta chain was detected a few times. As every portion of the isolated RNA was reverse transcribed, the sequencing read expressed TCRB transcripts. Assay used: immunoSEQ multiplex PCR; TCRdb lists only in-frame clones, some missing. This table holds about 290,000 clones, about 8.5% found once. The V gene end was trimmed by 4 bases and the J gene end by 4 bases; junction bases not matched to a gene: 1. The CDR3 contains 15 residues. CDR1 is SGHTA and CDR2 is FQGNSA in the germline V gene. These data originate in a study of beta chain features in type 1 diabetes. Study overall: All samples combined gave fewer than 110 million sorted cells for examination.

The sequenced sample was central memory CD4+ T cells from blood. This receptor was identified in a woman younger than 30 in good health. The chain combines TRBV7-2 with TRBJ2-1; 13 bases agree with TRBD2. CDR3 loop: CASSSTSGGYNEQFF. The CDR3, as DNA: TGTGCCAGCAGCTCGACTAGCGGGGGGTACAATGAGCAGTTCTTC.